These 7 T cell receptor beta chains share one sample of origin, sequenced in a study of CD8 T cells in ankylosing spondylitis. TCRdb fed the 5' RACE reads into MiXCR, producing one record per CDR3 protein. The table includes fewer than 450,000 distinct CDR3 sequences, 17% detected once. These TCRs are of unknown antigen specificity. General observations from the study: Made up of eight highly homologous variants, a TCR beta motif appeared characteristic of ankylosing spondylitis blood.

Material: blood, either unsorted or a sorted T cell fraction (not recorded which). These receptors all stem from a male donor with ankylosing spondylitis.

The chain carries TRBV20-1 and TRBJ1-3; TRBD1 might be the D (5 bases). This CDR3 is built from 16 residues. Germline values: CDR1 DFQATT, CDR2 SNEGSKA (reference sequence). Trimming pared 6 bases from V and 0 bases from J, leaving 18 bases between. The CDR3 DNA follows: TGCAGTGCCATGGGGGGGAGAGTTTTCTCTGGAAACACCATATATTTT. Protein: CSAMGGRVFSGNTIYF.

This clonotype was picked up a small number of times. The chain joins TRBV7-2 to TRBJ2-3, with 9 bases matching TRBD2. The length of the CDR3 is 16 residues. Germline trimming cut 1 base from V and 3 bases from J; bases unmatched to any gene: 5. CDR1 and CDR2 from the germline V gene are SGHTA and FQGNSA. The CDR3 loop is CASSLVASGGTDTQYF. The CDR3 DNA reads TGTGCCAGCAGCTTAGTTGCCAGCGGGGGGACAGATACGCAGTATTTT.

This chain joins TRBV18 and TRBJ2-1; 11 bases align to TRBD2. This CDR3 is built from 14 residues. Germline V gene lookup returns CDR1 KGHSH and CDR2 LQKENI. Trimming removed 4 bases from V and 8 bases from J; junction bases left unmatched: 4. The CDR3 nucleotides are TGTGCCAGCTCACTACTAGCGGGAGATGATGAGCAGTTCTTC. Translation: CASSLLAGDDEQFF.

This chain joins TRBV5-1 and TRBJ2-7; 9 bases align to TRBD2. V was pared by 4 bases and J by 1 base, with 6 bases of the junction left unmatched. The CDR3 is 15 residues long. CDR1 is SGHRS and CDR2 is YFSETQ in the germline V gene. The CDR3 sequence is CASSPRTSVSYEQYF. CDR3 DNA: TGCGCCAGCAGCCCTAGGACTAGCGTGTCCTACGAGCAGTACTTC.

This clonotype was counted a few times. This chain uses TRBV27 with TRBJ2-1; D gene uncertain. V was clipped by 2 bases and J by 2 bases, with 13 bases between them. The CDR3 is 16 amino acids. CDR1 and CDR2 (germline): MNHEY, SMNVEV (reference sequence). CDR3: CASSLGSGKPYNEQFF. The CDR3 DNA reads TGTGCCAGCAGTTTAGGGTCCGGTAAGCCCTACAATGAGCAGTTCTTC.

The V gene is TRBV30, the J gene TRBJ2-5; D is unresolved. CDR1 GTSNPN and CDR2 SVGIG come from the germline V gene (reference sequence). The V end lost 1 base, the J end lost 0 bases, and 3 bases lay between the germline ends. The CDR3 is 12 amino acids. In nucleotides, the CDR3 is TGTGCCTGGAGTGCGCACCAAGAGACCCAGTACTTC. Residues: CAWSAHQETQYF.

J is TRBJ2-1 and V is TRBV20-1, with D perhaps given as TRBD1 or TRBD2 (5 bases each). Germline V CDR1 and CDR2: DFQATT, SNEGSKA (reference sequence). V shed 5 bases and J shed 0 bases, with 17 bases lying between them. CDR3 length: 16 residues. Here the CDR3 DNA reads TGCAGTGCTCTACCGTACGGGGCCCTCTCCTACAATGAGCAGTTCTTC. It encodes CSALPYGALSYNEQFF.